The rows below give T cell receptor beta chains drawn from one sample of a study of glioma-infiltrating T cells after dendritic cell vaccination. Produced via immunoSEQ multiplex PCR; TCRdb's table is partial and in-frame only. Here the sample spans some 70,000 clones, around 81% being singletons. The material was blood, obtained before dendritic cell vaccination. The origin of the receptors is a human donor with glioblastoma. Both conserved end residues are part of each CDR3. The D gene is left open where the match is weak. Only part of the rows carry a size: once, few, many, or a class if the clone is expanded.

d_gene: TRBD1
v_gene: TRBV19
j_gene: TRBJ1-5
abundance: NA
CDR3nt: TGTGCCAGCGCGGGACAGGGGGGAGAACAGCCCCAGCATTTT
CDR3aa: CASAGQGGEQPQHF

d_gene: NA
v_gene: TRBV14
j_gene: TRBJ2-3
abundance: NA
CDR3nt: TGTGCCAGCAGCCCCACTCGATATACGCAGTATTTT
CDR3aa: CASSPTRYTQYF

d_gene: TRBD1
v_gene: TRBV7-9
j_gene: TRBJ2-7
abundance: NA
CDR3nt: TGTGCCAGCAGCGCCGACAGGGGAGAACTTTACGAGCAGTACTTC
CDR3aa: CASSADRGELYEQYF

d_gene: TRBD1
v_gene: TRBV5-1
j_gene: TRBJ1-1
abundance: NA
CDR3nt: TGCGCCAGCAGCTCCCGGGACAGGGGAACTGAAGCTTTCTTT
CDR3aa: CASSSRDRGTEAFF

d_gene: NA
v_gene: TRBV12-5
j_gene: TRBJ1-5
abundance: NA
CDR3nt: TGTGCTAGTGGTCGGGGGGACAAGTCAAATCAGCCCCAGCATTTT
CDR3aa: CASGRGDKSNQPQHF

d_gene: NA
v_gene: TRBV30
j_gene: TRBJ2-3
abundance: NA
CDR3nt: TGTGCCTGGAATCTAGCTTCAGATACGCAGTATTTT
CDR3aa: CAWNLASDTQYF

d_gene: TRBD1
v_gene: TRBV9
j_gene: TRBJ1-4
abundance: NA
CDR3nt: TGTGCCAGCAGCGCCACAGGGGGCGTCAATGAAAAACTGTTTTTT
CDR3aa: CASSATGGVNEKLFF

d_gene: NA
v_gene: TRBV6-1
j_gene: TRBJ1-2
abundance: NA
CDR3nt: TGTGCCAGCAGTGTACAGGTTGTCTATGGCTACACCTTC
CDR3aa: CASSVQVVYGYTF

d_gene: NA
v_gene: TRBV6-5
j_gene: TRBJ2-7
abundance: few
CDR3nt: TGTGCCAGCAGTCCTCGGGACAAATCCTACGAGCAGTACTTC
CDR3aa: CASSPRDKSYEQYF

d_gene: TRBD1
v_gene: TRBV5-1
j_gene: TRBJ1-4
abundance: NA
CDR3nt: TGCGCCAGCAGCCTAGGACAGGGGACTGAAAAACTGTTTTTT
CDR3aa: CASSLGQGTEKLFF

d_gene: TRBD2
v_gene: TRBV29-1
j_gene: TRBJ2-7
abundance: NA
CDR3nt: TGCAGCGTGGACCAAACCGGGGAGGGCCAGTACTTC
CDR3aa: CSVDQTGEGQYF

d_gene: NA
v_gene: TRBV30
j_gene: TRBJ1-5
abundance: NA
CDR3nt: TGTGCCTGGAGTGTCAACAGCCTCAATCAGCCCCAGCATTTT
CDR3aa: CAWSVNSLNQPQHF

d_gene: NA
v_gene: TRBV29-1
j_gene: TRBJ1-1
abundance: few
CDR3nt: TGCAGCGCCCGCCGGGGGAACACTGAAGCTTTCTTT
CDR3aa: CSARRGNTEAFF

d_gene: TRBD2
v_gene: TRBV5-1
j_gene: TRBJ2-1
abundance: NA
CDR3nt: TGCGCCAGCAGCTTGGAGGGTAGCGGGGGGGCTGATGAGCAGTTCTTC
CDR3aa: CASSLEGSGGADEQFF

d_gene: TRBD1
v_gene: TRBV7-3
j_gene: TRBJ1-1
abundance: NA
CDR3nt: TGTGCCAGCAGCTCGGGACAGAAGGGGGCAGCTTTCTTT
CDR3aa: CASSSGQKGAAFF

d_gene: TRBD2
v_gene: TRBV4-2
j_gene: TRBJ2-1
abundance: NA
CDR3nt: TGTGCCAGCAGCCCTAGAAGGGGCGGGGGATATTACAATGAGCAGTTCTTC
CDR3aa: CASSPRRGGGYYNEQFF

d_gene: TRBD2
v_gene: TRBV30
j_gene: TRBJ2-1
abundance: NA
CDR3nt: TGTGCCTGGAACGGGGGGGCCTTCTACAATGAGCAGTTCTTC
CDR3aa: CAWNGGAFYNEQFF

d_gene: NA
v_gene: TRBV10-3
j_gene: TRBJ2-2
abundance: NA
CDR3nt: TGTGCCATCAGTGAGTCAGTTTTGAGCGGGGAGCTGTTTTTT
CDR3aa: CAISESVLSGELFF

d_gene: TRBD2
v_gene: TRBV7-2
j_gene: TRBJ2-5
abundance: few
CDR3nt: TGTGCCAGCAGCCAACTGACTAGCGGGGGAGGGAAGACCCAGTACTTC
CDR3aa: CASSQLTSGGGKTQYF

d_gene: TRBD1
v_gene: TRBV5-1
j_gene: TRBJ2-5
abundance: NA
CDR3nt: TGCGCCAGCAGCACTGACAGGGTTGAGACCCAGTACTTC
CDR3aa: CASSTDRVETQYF

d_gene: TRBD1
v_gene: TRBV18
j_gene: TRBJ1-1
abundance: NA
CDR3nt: TGTGCCAGCTCACCAGGGACAGAGTTGAACACTGAAGCTTTCTTT
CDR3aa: CASSPGTELNTEAFF

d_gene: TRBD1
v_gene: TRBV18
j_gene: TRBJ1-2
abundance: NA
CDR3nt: TGTGCCAGCTCACTAAGTACAGGGGCGCGCGGCTACACCTTC
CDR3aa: CASSLSTGARGYTF

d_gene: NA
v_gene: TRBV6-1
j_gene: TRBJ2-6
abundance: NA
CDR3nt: TGTGCCAGCAATACAGGTCACTCTGGGGCCAACGTCCTGACTTTC
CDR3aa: CASNTGHSGANVLTF

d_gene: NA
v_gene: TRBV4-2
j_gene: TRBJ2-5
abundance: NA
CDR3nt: TGTGCCAGCAGCCAAGATTCGGAGGGTCGAAAGACCCAGTACTTC
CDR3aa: CASSQDSEGRKTQYF

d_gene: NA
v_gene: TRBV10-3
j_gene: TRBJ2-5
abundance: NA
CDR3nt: TGTGCCATCTCGCCTAGCGAAGAGACCCAGTACTTC
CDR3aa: CAISPSEETQYF

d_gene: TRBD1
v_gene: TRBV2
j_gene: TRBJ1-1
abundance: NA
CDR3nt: TGTGCCAGCAGTGACGGAGGGACAGCGAACACTGAAGCTTTCTTT
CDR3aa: CASSDGGTANTEAFF

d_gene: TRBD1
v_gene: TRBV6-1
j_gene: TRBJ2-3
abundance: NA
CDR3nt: TGTGCCAGCAGTGAAGGACAGGGGTCAGATACGCAGTATTTT
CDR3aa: CASSEGQGSDTQYF

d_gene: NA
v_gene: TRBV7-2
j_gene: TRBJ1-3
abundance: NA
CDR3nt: TGTGCCAGCAGCCCCGGGGGATCTGGAAACACCATATATTTT
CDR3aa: CASSPGGSGNTIYF

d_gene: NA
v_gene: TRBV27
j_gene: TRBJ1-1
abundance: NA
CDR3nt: TGTGCCAGCAGTCCGACTATCAGGGGAACTGAAGCTTTCTTT
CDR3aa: CASSPTIRGTEAFF

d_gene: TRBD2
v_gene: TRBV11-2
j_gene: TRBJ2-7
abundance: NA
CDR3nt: TGTGCCAGCAGCTTTGGACGGGGGGAGACCTACGAGCAGTACTTC
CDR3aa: CASSFGRGETYEQYF

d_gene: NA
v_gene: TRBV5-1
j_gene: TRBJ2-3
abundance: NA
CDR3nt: TGCGCCAGCAGCTTGGCAGGGAGGGATACGCAGTATTTT
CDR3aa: CASSLAGRDTQYF